Each of the 32 T cell receptor beta chains below was sequenced from the same sample in a study of T cells in Graves' hyperthyroidism and ophthalmopathy. RNA transcripts yielded amplified TCR beta CDR3 regions. In the first-round RT-PCR of the TCR CDR3, the HTBI primer set was used. MiXCR, run by TCRdb on the multiplex PCR reads, gives a single entry per CDR3 protein. The table has around 97,000 distinct CDR3 sequences, 47% seen once; the top ten hold roughly 24%. Sequencing input: blood. The source of these receptors is a middle-aged man with Graves' hyperthyroidism.

This clonotype was counted ten times or more. J is TRBJ2-7 and V is TRBV5-8; possibly TRBD1 for D (5 bases). V lost 1 base and J lost 5, with 7 bases in between. The CDR3 is 12 residues long. Germline CDR1 SGHTS, CDR2 YDEGEE. Written as DNA, the CDR3 is TGTGCCAGCAGCTTGCCAGGGCACGAGCAGTACTTC. Translating gives CASSLPGHEQYF. The complete variable domain, with remaining parts taken from reference TRBV5-8 and TRBJ2-7, reads EAGVTQSPTHLIKTRGQQATLRCSPISGHTSVYWYQQALGLGLQFLLWYDEGEERNRGNFPPRFSGRQFPNYSSELNVNALELEDSALYLCASSLPGHEQYFGPGTRLTVT.

The sample holds one count of this clonotype. This rearrangement joins TRBV10-1 to TRBJ2-3, with D hard to call. Per the germline V gene, CDR1 is WNHNN and CDR2 is SYGVQD (reference sequence). V was shortened by 5 bases and J by 2 bases, with 8 bases between the two germline ends. CDR3 length: 13 residues. CDR3 protein: CASSTTTTDTQYF. CDR3 nucleotides: TGCGCCAGCAGTACAACCACCACAGATACGCAGTATTTT.

This chain connects TRBV7-9 to TRBJ2-5, with a possible D match to TRBD1 (6 bases). V lost 5 bases to trimming and J lost 1 base, with 11 bases between them. Germline CDR1 SEHNR, CDR2 FQNEAQ (reference sequence). This CDR3 spans 14 amino acids. The CDR3 bases are TGTGCCAGCAGCGCCGGGACACCCCAAGAGACCCAGTACTTC. As protein: CASSAGTPQETQYF.

The chain joins TRBV20-1 to TRBJ1-5; D not certain. The length of the CDR3 is 12 residues. Per germline, CDR1 DFQATT and CDR2 SNEGSKA (reference sequence). Trimming left V 3 bases short and J 11 bases short, with 14 bases between. For the CDR3, the DNA is TGCAGTGCTAGTAAAGGGAAAGAGACCCAGCATTTT. As protein: CSASKGKETQHF.

This clonotype was seen at least ten times. The rearrangement uses TRBV5-4 and TRBJ1-1; no clear D gene. The V end lost 4 bases, the J end lost 3 bases, and 13 bases lay between the germline ends. Germline-derived CDR1 and CDR2 are SGHNT and YYREEE (reference sequence). This CDR3 region has 14 residues. In DNA form, the CDR3 reads TGTGCCAGCAGCCCAGGAACACCACACACTGAAGCTTTCTTT. Residues: CASSPGTPHTEAFF.

This clonotype showed up many times. This sequence joins TRBV3-1 and TRBJ1-6; TRBD1 might be the D (5 bases). V lost 1 base to trimming and J lost 7 bases, with 11 bases between them. There are 15 residues in the CDR3. From germline, CDR1 is LGHDT and CDR2 YNNKEL (reference sequence). The CDR3 region has the DNA TGTGCCAGCAGCCAAGGTTGGCAGGGAAATTCACCCCTCCACTTT. It codes for CASSQGWQGNSPLHF.

V gene TRBV6-5 combines with J gene TRBJ1-6, with D unresolved. V shed 6 bases and J shed 11 bases, with 8 bases lying between them. Germline-derived CDR1 and CDR2 are MNHEY and SVGAGI. The CDR3 has 11 amino acids. The DNA for the CDR3 is TGTGCCAGCAGGGCGGGGACACCCCTCCACTTT. This translates into CASRAGTPLHF.

For this clonotype: Since the CDR3 does not end with the conserved phenylalanine or tryptophan, this likely comes from a read error. This chain connects TRBV29-1 to TRBJ1-1; 7 nucleotides align to TRBD1. The V gene's germline CDR1 is SQVTM and CDR2 ANQGSEA. V gave up 7 bases and J gave up 8 bases; unmatched junction bases: 4. The CDR3 spans 10 residues. The CDR3 bases are TGCAGCGCAGGGGGGGAGGAAGCTTTCTCT. It is translated as CSAGGEEAFS.

Many counts were recorded for this clonotype. The chain has TRBV19 and TRBJ2-1; 9 bases agree with TRBD2. Trimming removed 6 bases from V and 2 bases from J; junction bases left unmatched: 2. The CDR3 has 14 amino acids. Per germline, CDR1 LNHDA and CDR2 SQIVND (reference sequence). CDR3 DNA sequence: TGTGCCAGTAGGCGGGAGGGCCCCTACAATGAGCAGTTCTTC. Protein sequence: CASRREGPYNEQFF. Full variable domain (missing parts from reference TRBV19 and TRBJ2-1): DGGITQSPKYLFRKEGQNVTLSCEQNLNHDAMYWYRQDPGQGLRLIYYSQIVNDFQKGDIAEGYSVSREKKESFPLTVTSAQKNPTAFYLCASRREGPYNEQFFGPGTRLTVL.

The V call is TRBV11-2, the J call TRBJ2-7; D call uncertain. Germline loops: CDR1 SGHAT, CDR2 FQNNGV. The CDR3 loop spans 15 amino acids. V lost 4 bases to trimming and J lost 7 bases, with 20 bases between them. In DNA, the CDR3 is TGTGCCAGCAGCTCCCGCAGGCTAGTGAGAGGAGAGCAGTACTTC. Its translation is CASSSRRLVRGEQYF.

Only a few counts were recorded for this clonotype. V and J are TRBV6-2 or TRBV6-3 and TRBJ2-2; no clear D gene. This CDR3 has 12 amino acids. Germline loops: CDR1 MNHEY, CDR2 SVGEGT. Trimming removed 2 bases from V and 7 bases from J, with 5 bases in between. In DNA, the CDR3 is TGTGCCAGCAGTTACGACGGCGGGGAGCTGTTTTTT. It encodes CASSYDGGELFF.

This chain connects TRBV4-2 to TRBJ1-3; D unclear. V lost 4 bases and J lost 1, with 14 bases in between. This CDR3 is built from 16 residues. Germline CDR1 LGHNA, CDR2 YNFKEQ. DNA for the CDR3: TGTGCCAGCAGCCTGGAATCGATAGGATCTGGAAACACCATATATTTT. Its protein product is CASSLESIGSGNTIYF.

This clonotype was detected many times. The chain joins TRBV29-1 to TRBJ2-3, with 14 bases matching TRBD2. CDR3 size: 17 residues. V lost 6 bases and J lost 7; bases outside the gene matches: 15. Germline CDR1 SQVTM, CDR2 ANQGSEA. The CDR3 region has the DNA TGCAGCGTCGCTGGACTAGCGGGGGGAAGGGGGGGAAATACGCAGTATTTT. Translating it yields CSVAGLAGGRGGNTQYF.

This clonotype was found many times. The rearrangement links TRBV24-1 to TRBJ2-1; the match to TRBD2 covers 7 bases. The ends lost 3 bases at V and 10 bases at J; junction bases unmatched: 5. This CDR3 has 13 amino acids. In germline, CDR1 is KGHDR, CDR2 SFDVKD. As DNA, the CDR3 is TGTGCCACCAGTGATCAAGGACTAGGGGAGCAGTTCTTC. Translated: CATSDQGLGEQFF.

The J gene is TRBJ1-1, the V gene TRBV6-6, with a possible D match to TRBD1 (5 bases). The CDR3 is made up of 13 amino acids. Germline CDR1 and CDR2: MNHNY and SVGAGI (reference sequence). V lost 10 bases and J 5 bases, leaving 17 bases between the germline ends. The CDR3: CAIRRTEGTEAFF. For the CDR3, the DNA is TGTGCCATCAGAAGGACGGAGGGGACTGAAGCTTTCTTT.

With respect to this clonotype: A read error may produce the germline difference seen at one junction end. The chain recombines TRBV7-9 with TRBJ2-1; TRBD1 matches 7 bases. In germline, CDR1 is SEHNR, CDR2 FQNEAQ (reference sequence). This CDR3 spans 14 amino acids. The CDR3 DNA reads TGTGCCAGCAGCGCTCAGGGGGTTTACACTGAGCAGTTCTTC. Its translation: CASSAQGVYTEQFF. Combining the CDR3 with reference TRBV7-9 and TRBJ2-1 gives the whole variable domain DTGVSQNPRHKITKRGQNVTFRCDPISEHNRLYWYRQTLGQGPEFLTYFQNEAQLEKSRLLSDRFSAERPKGSFSTLEIQRTEQGDSAMYLCASSAQGVYTEQFFGPGTRLTVL.

Here the CDR3 reads CASSFSGTGGARGEKLFF. The CDR3 region has the DNA TGTGCCAGCAGCTTTTCCGGGACAGGGGGCGCAAGGGGTGAAAAACTGTTTTTT. The chain couples TRBV11-3 to TRBJ1-4, with 12 bases that match TRBD1. CDR1 is SGHNT, CDR2 YENEEA, per germline. This CDR3 region has 18 residues. V lost 3 bases to trimming and J lost 7 bases; unmatched junction nucleotides: 12.

This clonotype was seen at least ten times. The chain employs TRBV20-1 and TRBJ1-5, with 9 bases aligning to TRBD1. With 0 bases clipped from V and 1 base from J, the junction kept 7 bases outside the gene matches. CDR1 is DFQATT and CDR2 is SNEGSKA in the germline V gene (reference sequence). The CDR3 is 17 residues long. The CDR3 nucleotides read TGCAGTGCTAGAGATAACAGGGGGCTTGGAAGCAATCAGCCCCAGCATTTT. Its translation: CSARDNRGLGSNQPQHF.

The chain links TRBV7-6 to TRBJ2-3; 7 bases are shared with TRBD2. V dropped 4 bases and J dropped 0; count of bases not matched to a gene: 7. Germline V gene lookup returns CDR1 SGHVS and CDR2 FNYEAQ. The CDR3 is 16 amino acids. CDR3 nucleotides: TGTGCCAGCAGCTCTGGGACTACCTCTAGCACAGATACGCAGTATTTT. It translates to CASSSGTTSSTDTQYF.

Points on this clonotype: This is likely a read error, given that the CDR3 carries no conserved phenylalanine or tryptophan at its end. Because the CDR3's place on the DNA is in doubt, the DNA is left out and the CDR3 is given as listed by TCRdb. This chain uses TRBV20-1 with TRBJ2-2; the table's D call TRBD2 went unverified against the DNA. The germline CDR1 and CDR2 sequences are DFQATT and SNEGSKA (reference sequence). The CDR3 is made up of 20 amino acids, end residues included. CDR3 sequence: CSAREGDWLAGGPRDRGAVV.

The V and J genes are TRBV6-1 and TRBJ1-5; D may be TRBD1 (6 bases). The CDR3 sequence is 15 residues long. Germline V gives CDR1 MNHNS, CDR2 SASEGT. Trimming shortened V by 10 bases and J by 4 bases, and 20 bases separated the two germline ends. CDR3 sequence (DNA): TGTGCCAACCAAAATGAAGGGGGTCCTAATCAGCCCCAGCATTTT. Translation gives CANQNEGGPNQPQHF.

This clonotype was observed many times. The J gene is TRBJ2-5, the V gene TRBV11-3; no clear D. The CDR3 covers 13 residues. The germline V gene encodes CDR1 SGHNT and CDR2 YENEEA. V gave up 4 bases and J gave up 0 bases, with 6 bases separating them. The CDR3 DNA reads TGTGCCAGCAGCTACGATTACCAAGAGACCCAGTACTTC. It is translated as CASSYDYQETQYF.

V is TRBV20-1 and J is TRBJ2-7; 10 bases map to TRBD2. Germline V gene lookup returns CDR1 DFQATT and CDR2 SNEGSKA (reference sequence). V lost 3 bases, J lost 3 bases, and 8 bases stayed unmatched. The CDR3 length is 15 residues. The CDR3 loop is CSARGVSGGNYEQYF. The CDR3 region has the DNA TGCAGTGCTAGGGGGGTTAGCGGGGGGAACTACGAGCAGTACTTC.

This clonotype came up a few times. At one end, the junction sequence differs from germline, possibly due to a read error. The rearrangement links TRBV7-7 to TRBJ2-3, with D perhaps matching TRBD1 (5 bases). The CDR3 contains 12 residues. The germline gives CDR1 SSHAT, CDR2 FNYEAQ (reference sequence). The CDR3 sequence is CASSPGPDTQYF. The DNA for the CDR3 is TGTGCTAGCAGCCCAGGGCCAGATACGCAGTATTTT. Combining the CDR3 with reference TRBV7-7 and TRBJ2-3 gives the whole variable domain GAGVSQSPRYKVTKRGQDVTLRCDPISSHATLYWYQQALGQGPEFLTYFNYEAQPDKSGLPSDRFSAERPEGSISTLTIQRTEQRDSAMYRCASSPGPDTQYFGPGTRLTVL.

This rearrangement joins TRBV3-1 to TRBJ1-1; D is uncertain. Germline CDR1 reads LGHDT; CDR2 reads YNNKEL (reference sequence). V lost 1 base and J lost 11, with 11 bases in between. The CDR3 loop spans 12 amino acids. Here the CDR3 DNA reads TGTGCCAGCAGCCAAGTAGGAGATGCGGCTTTCTTT. Translation gives CASSQVGDAAFF.

V usage is TRBV29-1 and J usage is TRBJ1-5, with D maybe TRBD1 (5 bases). Germline CDR1 and CDR2: SQVTM and ANQGSEA. Between the trimmed V and J ends, which lost 1 base and 1 base, there was a span of 11 bases. CDR3 length: 15 amino acids. CDR3 in DNA: TGCAGCGTTGAAGTAGCGGGGCCAAGCAATCAGCCCCAGCATTTT. It specifies CSVEVAGPSNQPQHF.

This clonotype was found a few times. This chain links TRBV12-3 or TRBV12-4 with TRBJ2-3; 11 positions agree with TRBD2. The CDR3 length is 16 residues. Germline trimming cut 5 bases from V and 5 bases from J; bases unmatched to any gene: 9. CDR3 sequence (DNA): TGTGCCAGCAGTATCTTAGCGGGGGGGCCTGGAGATACGCAGTATTTT. Translating gives CASSILAGGPGDTQYF.

As concerns this clonotype: One junction end does not reproduce the germline sequence, and a read error may be involved. CDR3 residues: CASSRHGPGELFF. For the CDR3, the DNA is TGCGCCAGTAGCCGGCACGGTCCCGGGGAGCTGTTTTTT. The chain recombines TRBV4-3 with TRBJ2-2; D not certain. The CDR3 extends over 13 amino acids. The germline V gene encodes CDR1 LGHNA and CDR2 YSLEER.

About this clonotype: An end of the junction differs from the germline gene, which may be a read error. The chain carries TRBV7-2 and TRBJ1-1, with D maybe TRBD1 (6 bases). Looked up from germline, CDR1 is SGHTA and CDR2 is FQGNSA. CDR3 length: 20 residues. The CDR3 is CASSLPTSDTMRGRDTEACF. CDR3 DNA: TGTGCCAGCAGCCTACCGACTAGCGATACAATGAGGGGTAGGGACACTGAAGCTTGCTTT. The whole variable domain, filled in from reference TRBV7-2 and TRBJ1-1, reads GAGVSQSPSNKVTEKGKDVELRCDPISGHTALYWYRQSLGQGLEFLIYFQGNSAPDKSGLPSDRFSAERTGGSVSTLTIQRTQQEDSAVYLCASSLPTSDTMRGRDTEACFGQGTRLTVV.

Only one count was recorded for this clonotype. The V call is TRBV2, the J call TRBJ1-5, with 8 bases aligning to TRBD1. The CDR3 is 16 residues long. The ends lost 2 bases at V and 4 bases at J; junction bases unmatched: 7. The germline V gene encodes CDR1 SNHLY and CDR2 FYNNEI. CDR3 bases: TGTGCCAGCAGTGAACAGGGGGCGGTATGGAATCAGCCCCAGCATTTT. Protein product: CASSEQGAVWNQPQHF.

Regarding this clonotype: Being one base from a much bigger clone, this may be a read error. The chain uses TRBV12-3 or TRBV12-4 and TRBJ2-2, with D perhaps TRBD2 (5 bases). This CDR3 is built from 15 residues. CDR3 sequence: CASSFSPISAGEPFF. DNA for the CDR3: TGTGCCAGCAGTTTTTCCCCAATCAGCGCCGGGGAGCCGTTTTTT.

This rearrangement joins TRBV27 to TRBJ2-1, with D maybe TRBD1 (5 bases). The CDR3 loop spans 13 amino acids. Per germline, CDR1 MNHEY and CDR2 SMNVEV (reference sequence). The V end was cut by 5 bases, the J end by 5 bases, with 10 bases between. The CDR3 here is CASSRQRNNEQFF. The CDR3 coding sequence is TGTGCCAGCAGTCGACAGCGAAACAATGAGCAGTTCTTC.